Listed below are T cell receptor beta chains from one sample, sequenced in a study of blood T cell repertoires in COVID-19. TCRdb keeps only in-frame clones here, not all; method: immunoSEQ multiplex PCR. The sample carries 200,000 to 300,000 clones, 75% to 95% recorded once. The sample taken for sequencing was peripheral blood. Receptors originate from a young adult with COVID-19, enrolled during active disease. Both conserved end residues are part of each CDR3. Each record gives: D gene, clone size, J gene, V gene, CDR3 DNA, CDR3 protein. The D gene is left open where the match is weak. Clone size is stated in some rows and not others, as once, few, many or a class when expanded.

d_gene: TRBD1
abundance: NA
j_gene: TRBJ1-4
v_gene: TRBV19
CDR3nt: TGTGCCAGTAGTGTTTCACAGGGGTTCAATGAAAAACTGTTTTTT
CDR3aa: CASSVSQGFNEKLFF

d_gene: NA
abundance: NA
j_gene: TRBJ2-3
v_gene: TRBV28
CDR3nt: TGTGCCAGCAGCATTTCCGGGACGCAGTATTTT
CDR3aa: CASSISGTQYF

d_gene: TRBD2
abundance: NA
j_gene: TRBJ2-5
v_gene: TRBV7-9
CDR3nt: TGTGCCAGCAGCCTAGCGGTAGCGGCCCAAGAGACCCAGTACTTC
CDR3aa: CASSLAVAAQETQYF

d_gene: NA
abundance: NA
j_gene: TRBJ1-1
v_gene: TRBV29-1
CDR3nt: TGCAGCGCTAAAGGGGGGGTCACTGAAGCTTTCTTT
CDR3aa: CSAKGGVTEAFF

d_gene: TRBD1
abundance: NA
j_gene: TRBJ1-6
v_gene: TRBV6-6
CDR3nt: TGTGCCAGCAGAGGGGAGTCGGACAGGGATGATTCACCCCTCCACTTT
CDR3aa: CASRGESDRDDSPLHF

d_gene: TRBD1
abundance: NA
j_gene: TRBJ2-7
v_gene: TRBV5-5
CDR3nt: TGTGCCAGCAGCCCGACAGGGCCAACCTCCTACGAGCAGTACTTC
CDR3aa: CASSPTGPTSYEQYF

d_gene: TRBD1
abundance: NA
j_gene: TRBJ2-7
v_gene: TRBV19
CDR3nt: TGTGCCAGTAGCTGGGGACAGTCCTACGAGCAGTACTTC
CDR3aa: CASSWGQSYEQYF

d_gene: NA
abundance: NA
j_gene: TRBJ1-4
v_gene: TRBV24-1
CDR3nt: TGTGCCACCAGTGACTGGAGAAGTGAAAAACTGTTTTTT
CDR3aa: CATSDWRSEKLFF

d_gene: TRBD1
abundance: NA
j_gene: TRBJ1-4
v_gene: TRBV6-6
CDR3nt: TGTGCCAGCACTCGGGACAGTACCCACACAAATGAAAAACTGTTTTTT
CDR3aa: CASTRDSTHTNEKLFF

d_gene: NA
abundance: NA
j_gene: TRBJ2-1
v_gene: TRBV5-4
CDR3nt: TGTGCCAGCAGCCTGGGAGGGGGGACAGACAATGAGCAGTTCTTC
CDR3aa: CASSLGGGTDNEQFF

d_gene: NA
abundance: NA
j_gene: TRBJ1-1
v_gene: TRBV10-3
CDR3nt: TGTGCCCCCCCGGCGGACACTGAAGCTTTCTTT
CDR3aa: CAPPADTEAFF

d_gene: TRBD2
abundance: NA
j_gene: TRBJ2-3
v_gene: TRBV5-1
CDR3nt: TGCGCCAGCAGCAAAACCGGGACTAGCGGGATGCCGCAGTATTTT
CDR3aa: CASSKTGTSGMPQYF

d_gene: NA
abundance: once
j_gene: TRBJ2-3
v_gene: TRBV21-1
CDR3nt: TGTGCCAGCAGCGGTTCCCCTAGCGGATTCACAGATACGCAGTATTTT
CDR3aa: CASSGSPSGFTDTQYF

d_gene: NA
abundance: NA
j_gene: TRBJ2-5
v_gene: TRBV11-2
CDR3nt: TGTGCCAGCAGCTTCGGACAGGGAGGGTCAGAGACCCAGTACTTC
CDR3aa: CASSFGQGGSETQYF

d_gene: NA
abundance: NA
j_gene: TRBJ1-1
v_gene: TRBV6-5
CDR3nt: TGTGCCAGCAAGGCGAGGATGAACACTGAAGCTTTCTTT
CDR3aa: CASKARMNTEAFF

d_gene: NA
abundance: NA
j_gene: TRBJ1-5
v_gene: TRBV6-2/TRBV6-3
CDR3nt: TGTGCCAGCAGTTACAGGGGCAGGAATCAGCCCCAGCATTTT
CDR3aa: CASSYRGRNQPQHF

d_gene: TRBD2
abundance: NA
j_gene: TRBJ2-1
v_gene: TRBV2
CDR3nt: TGTGCCAGCAGAAGCCGTAGCGGGATAGTCTACAATGAGCAGTTCTTC
CDR3aa: CASRSRSGIVYNEQFF

d_gene: TRBD2
abundance: NA
j_gene: TRBJ2-1
v_gene: TRBV6-2/TRBV6-3
CDR3nt: TGTGCCAGCAGTTTCGGACTAGCGGGAGAGCAGTTCTTC
CDR3aa: CASSFGLAGEQFF

d_gene: TRBD1
abundance: once
j_gene: TRBJ2-5
v_gene: TRBV5-1
CDR3nt: TGCGCCAGCACCCCCGGGACAGGGGAAGAGACCCAGTACTTC
CDR3aa: CASTPGTGEETQYF

d_gene: NA
abundance: NA
j_gene: TRBJ1-2
v_gene: TRBV6-5
CDR3nt: TGTGCCAGCTCCTGGGATGGGAGGGGCTACACCTTC
CDR3aa: CASSWDGRGYTF

d_gene: NA
abundance: NA
j_gene: TRBJ2-7
v_gene: TRBV7-6
CDR3nt: TGTGCCAGCAGCCCAGTCCCAGCGGAGAGCTCCTACGAGCAGTACTTC
CDR3aa: CASSPVPAESSYEQYF

d_gene: NA
abundance: NA
j_gene: TRBJ2-2
v_gene: TRBV7-9
CDR3nt: TGTGCCAGCAGCTTTGAGGACTACACCGGGGAGCTGTTTTTT
CDR3aa: CASSFEDYTGELFF

d_gene: NA
abundance: NA
j_gene: TRBJ1-2
v_gene: TRBV5-1
CDR3nt: TGCGCCAGCAGCTTGGAGTCGGGTTATGGCTACACCTTC
CDR3aa: CASSLESGYGYTF

d_gene: TRBD1
abundance: NA
j_gene: TRBJ2-1
v_gene: TRBV7-9
CDR3nt: TGTGCCAGCAGCCTGTTGACAGGGGGCCAGATGTCCCGAGACAATGAGCAGTTCTTC
CDR3aa: CASSLLTGGQMSRDNEQFF

d_gene: NA
abundance: NA
j_gene: TRBJ2-7
v_gene: TRBV7-2
CDR3nt: TGTGCCAGCAGCTTAGTCTCTTATTACGAGCAGTACTTC
CDR3aa: CASSLVSYYEQYF

d_gene: NA
abundance: NA
j_gene: TRBJ2-3
v_gene: TRBV7-2
CDR3nt: TGTGCCAGCAGCCTGCCTAGCAGGACAGATACGCAGTATTTT
CDR3aa: CASSLPSRTDTQYF

d_gene: NA
abundance: NA
j_gene: TRBJ1-1
v_gene: TRBV24-1
CDR3nt: TGTGCCACCAGCGACAGGTTTAACACTGAAGCTTTCTTT
CDR3aa: CATSDRFNTEAFF

d_gene: NA
abundance: NA
j_gene: TRBJ1-2
v_gene: TRBV6-5
CDR3nt: TGTGCCAGCAGTTACTCCGGAGGGCAGACCTTTTATGGCTACACCTTC
CDR3aa: CASSYSGGQTFYGYTF